This T cell receptor beta chain derives from a study of blood T cell repertoires in COVID-19 (dated by TCRdb to the early 2020s). Background on the whole study: Samples from collaborators originated in the United States, Italy and Spain and spanned both the acute and convalescent phases of COVID-19. A de-identified subject ID, COVID-19 status, age in years and sex were almost always included in the sample metadata. Where available, HLA class I and class II types were obtained from metadata supplied by the sample provider rather than from assay-based typing. The material from the prospective study consisted of cDNA or gDNA derived from T cells, B-cell-depleted T cells, or PBMCs. The repertoires were made available in a free public database intended to serve as a resource for research on the immune response to SARS-CoV-2. The dataset comprised deeply sampled blood TCRbeta repertoires from subjects exposed to, actively infected with, or recovered from COVID-19. Samples were obtained from the ongoing ImmuneRACE study (first 160 participants) and from over 1,000 subjects provided by 6 global collaborators. Overall study outcomes, separate from this receptor: The amount of clinical and demographic metadata varied by source and participant and was provided uncurated.

Note on this clone: The antigen this receptor binds is unknown. Base-call qualities are not available, and no considerably larger clone is one nucleotide away.

From cysteine to phenylalanine, the CDR3 is 14 amino acids long. Here the CDR3 DNA is all that survives: 42 bases in frame from base 1. The germline V gene encodes CDR1 KGHSH and CDR2 LQKENI. V is pared back by 6 bases and J by 2 bases, with 11 bases lying between the germline termini. Enrolling through a virtual design, the prospective study's participants ranged in age from roughly 18 to 95 years and lived across approximately 25 United States geographic areas. In the prospective study, cohorts were assigned on the basis of participant-reported clinical history obtained from a screening survey and a study questionnaire. Recovered participants in ImmuneRACE Cohort 3 were defined by two consecutive negative NP/OP PCR tests, clearance by a healthcare professional, or resolution of symptoms. Mobile phlebotomists in the prospective study collected whole blood, serum and a nasopharyngeal or oropharyngeal swab from every participant. Over a roughly 2-month period, participants in the prospective study had the option of providing additional blood draws and questionnaires. Blood samples from the prospective study were shipped frozen or at room temperature prior to DNA extraction.

The immunoSEQ Assay, a bias-controlled multiplex PCR, was used to amplify TCRbeta CDR3 regions from genomic DNA. The study's own analysis went as follows. Nucleated cell counts per sample were estimated from amplification of reference gene primers within the assay. To quantify the absolute abundance of each unique TCRbeta CDR3 rearrangement, sequence reads were collapsed and filtered. For each sample, productive Simpson clonality was calculated by taking the square root of Simpson's diversity index across productive rearrangements. TCRdb holds this immuneACCESS table with in-frame rearrangements only. Some clones are missing; in checked studies, unresolved V genes explain under half, and the rest has no known cause. That table supplies the V and J calls and clone size; D and trimming were determined from the DNA. The sample table contains some 190,000 clones; only one count was recorded for roughly 84% of them. Roughly 3.2% of the sample is held by the ten biggest clonotypes.

Material: PBMCs or T cells enriched from blood (not recorded which). The V and J genes are TRBV18 and TRBJ1-5; the D gene lacks a confident call. This clonotype was sampled from a woman aged 25 to 39 who had recovered from COVID-19. The DNA sequence is as follows: TGTGCCAGCTCCCCTGGTGTAGGCAATCAGCCCCAGCATTTT. Protein translation: CASSPGVGNQPQHF.